These T cell receptor beta chains were read from a single sample in a study of human versus mouse CDR3 diversity and MHC coevolution. Generated by immunoSEQ multiplex PCR, the TCRdb table keeps only in-frame clones and is missing some. This table holds around 74,000 clones, around 93% found once. Specimen: naive CD4+ T cells from blood. The receptors come from a person between 25 and 70 years old in good health. Both conserved end residues are part of each CDR3. A D gene is named only where the DNA matches it firmly. Clone size is stated in some rows and not others, as once, few, many or a class when expanded.

DNA | CDR3 | size | J | D | V
TGTGCCAGCTCACCAGCGGGCGACTACGAGCAGTACTTC | CASSPAGDYEQYF | - | TRBJ2-7 | - | TRBV18
TGTGCCTGGAGTAGTCAGGGTACCACTGAAGCTTTCTTT | CAWSSQGTTEAFF | once | TRBJ1-1 | - | TRBV30
TGTGCCAGCGCCCCGGCAGGGGGAGGTCAGCCCCAGCATTTT | CASAPAGGGQPQHF | few | TRBJ1-5 | TRBD1 | TRBV19
TGTGCCAGCAGCACACAGGGGGCTGGGGAGACCCAGTACTTC | CASSTQGAGETQYF | - | TRBJ2-5 | TRBD1 | TRBV2
TGCAGCGTTGACGGACTAGCGGGAAACGAGCAGTACTTC | CSVDGLAGNEQYF | - | TRBJ2-7 | TRBD2 | TRBV29-1
TGTGCCAGCAGCCGGGACAGGGTGAATTCACCCCTCCACTTT | CASSRDRVNSPLHF | - | TRBJ1-6 | TRBD1 | TRBV6-6
TGTGCCAGCAGCTTCCTAGGAGGTGAGCAGTTCTTC | CASSFLGGEQFF | - | TRBJ2-1 | - | TRBV11-1
TGCGCCAGCAAGGAGGGAGGACTCGGCGATGAGCAGTTCTTC | CASKEGGLGDEQFF | - | TRBJ2-1 | - | TRBV5-1
TGTGCCACCGGGGGGTTGAACACTGAAGCTTTCTTT | CATGGLNTEAFF | - | TRBJ1-1 | - | TRBV6-1
TGTGCCAGCAGCGTAAGTAGTGTTTCAACCGGGGAGCTGTTTTTT | CASSVSSVSTGELFF | - | TRBJ2-2 | - | TRBV9
TGTGCCAGCAGCGTTTTACGGGGGAATGGCTACACCTTC | CASSVLRGNGYTF | - | TRBJ1-2 | - | TRBV11-2
TGTGCCAGCAGCTCCGGGTACTCAGATACGCAGTATTTT | CASSSGYSDTQYF | - | TRBJ2-3 | - | TRBV5-8
TGTGCCAGCAGTGTAACAGGGAAAACTAATGAAAAACTGTTTTTT | CASSVTGKTNEKLFF | - | TRBJ1-4 | - | TRBV7-9
TGTGCCTGGAGTGTACGCAGGGGCGCACCTTATGGCTACACCTTC | CAWSVRRGAPYGYTF | - | TRBJ1-2 | - | TRBV30
TGTGCCAGCAGCAAAGAGCAAGAGCAGTTCTTC | CASSKEQEQFF | few | TRBJ2-1 | - | TRBV21-1
TGTGCAAGGCCCTTATCCTCATACAGGTTCACTCAGCCCCAGCATTTT | CARPLSSYRFTQPQHF | few | TRBJ1-5 | - | TRBV12-2
TGTGCCAGCAGCCCCATGACTAGCGGGAGGGCGGACATTCAGTACTTC | CASSPMTSGRADIQYF | - | TRBJ2-4 | TRBD2 | TRBV7-8
TGCGCCAGCAGCTTGTACGGGACAGGGAACGCAAATGAAAAACTGTTTTTT | CASSLYGTGNANEKLFF | - | TRBJ1-4 | TRBD1 | TRBV5-1
TGTGCCACCAGCAGAGATACCCTCACTGGGGCGGATCAGCCCCAGCATTTT | CATSRDTLTGADQPQHF | - | TRBJ1-5 | - | TRBV15
TGTGCCAGCTCACCGAGAGGGCAGCCCCAGCATTTT | CASSPRGQPQHF | - | TRBJ1-5 | - | TRBV18
TGTGCCAGCAGTGCACAGGGGGCTTTTAACTATGGCTACACCTTC | CASSAQGAFNYGYTF | - | TRBJ1-2 | TRBD1 | TRBV6-1
TGTGCCAGCAGCCGAACCCAGGGGGAGACCCAGTACTTC | CASSRTQGETQYF | - | TRBJ2-5 | - | TRBV13
TGTGCCAGCAGTGAGTCCCTCCAGGCGATGCCCTACAATGAGCAGTTCTTC | CASSESLQAMPYNEQFF | - | TRBJ2-1 | - | TRBV6-1
TGTGCCTGGAGTAGGGCCGGGACTCTGGATTGGGAGCAGTACTTC | CAWSRAGTLDWEQYF | - | TRBJ2-7 | - | TRBV30
TGTGCCTGGAGTGTACCAGCGAACACCGGGGAGCTGTTTTTT | CAWSVPANTGELFF | - | TRBJ2-2 | - | TRBV30
TGTGCCAGCAGCTCGGGAGGGGGCCAAGGACAGCCCCAGCATTTT | CASSSGGGQGQPQHF | - | TRBJ1-5 | TRBD1 | TRBV5-4
TGCGCCAGCAGTGGCGGGGCTGAAGCTTTCTTT | CASSGGAEAFF | - | TRBJ1-1 | - | TRBV10-2
TGTGCCAGTAGTTCCTCGGTGGGGACTAGCGCTTCCTACGAGCAGTACTTC | CASSSSVGTSASYEQYF | - | TRBJ2-7 | TRBD2 | TRBV19
TGTGCCAGCAGCCGCGGCGGGTGGGACAGGGGTTCAGATACGCAGTATTTT | CASSRGGWDRGSDTQYF | - | TRBJ2-3 | TRBD1 | TRBV7-9
TGTGCCAGCAGTGAGACATCTTTGGGTGGAAACACCATATATTTT | CASSETSLGGNTIYF | - | TRBJ1-3 | - | TRBV2
TGTGCCAGCAGCCGACAGGGTAATACGCAGTATTTT | CASSRQGNTQYF | - | TRBJ2-3 | TRBD1 | TRBV27
TGTGCCAGCAGCTTAGGCCAGGTTAACACCGGGGAGCTGTTTTTT | CASSLGQVNTGELFF | - | TRBJ2-2 | - | TRBV11-2
TGTGCCTGGAGTATAAGCACGAACACCGGGGAGCTGTTTTTT | CAWSISTNTGELFF | - | TRBJ2-2 | - | TRBV30
TGTGCCTGGAGTGTACAGGACAACACTGAAGCTTTCTTT | CAWSVQDNTEAFF | - | TRBJ1-1 | - | TRBV30
TGTGCCAGCAGCCCCGGGACAGGCTCCTACGAGCAGTACTTC | CASSPGTGSYEQYF | - | TRBJ2-7 | TRBD1 | TRBV7-6
TGTGCCAGCAGCAGGGATGGCACAGATACGCAGTATTTT | CASSRDGTDTQYF | - | TRBJ2-3 | - | TRBV6-5
TGTGCCAGCAGTGAATTTAACAGCTTCTCCTACAATGAGCAGTTCTTC | CASSEFNSFSYNEQFF | - | TRBJ2-1 | - | TRBV6-1
TGTGCCAGCAGTTTCACCGGGACTAGCGGAGTCACAGATACGCAGTATTTT | CASSFTGTSGVTDTQYF | - | TRBJ2-3 | TRBD2 | TRBV7-9
TGTGCCAGCAGTGAGGCAGCCGCCAACTACGAGCAGTACTTC | CASSEAAANYEQYF | - | TRBJ2-7 | - | TRBV6-5
TGTGCCTGGAGTTTGAAGACAGGGGGCTTAGGGAGAGGGACAGATACGCAGTATTTT | CAWSLKTGGLGRGTDTQYF | - | TRBJ2-3 | TRBD1 | TRBV30
TGTGCCAGCTCACCACCGGGCGGGGCCAGCACAGATACGCAGTATTTT | CASSPPGGASTDTQYF | - | TRBJ2-3 | - | TRBV18
TGTGCCAGCACCCGAGCCAGGGGGCTGAATGAAAAACTGTTTTTT | CASTRARGLNEKLFF | - | TRBJ1-4 | TRBD1 | TRBV28
TGTGCCATCAGTGAGGGGAGTAAGTCACCCCTCCACTTT | CAISEGSKSPLHF | - | TRBJ1-6 | - | TRBV10-3